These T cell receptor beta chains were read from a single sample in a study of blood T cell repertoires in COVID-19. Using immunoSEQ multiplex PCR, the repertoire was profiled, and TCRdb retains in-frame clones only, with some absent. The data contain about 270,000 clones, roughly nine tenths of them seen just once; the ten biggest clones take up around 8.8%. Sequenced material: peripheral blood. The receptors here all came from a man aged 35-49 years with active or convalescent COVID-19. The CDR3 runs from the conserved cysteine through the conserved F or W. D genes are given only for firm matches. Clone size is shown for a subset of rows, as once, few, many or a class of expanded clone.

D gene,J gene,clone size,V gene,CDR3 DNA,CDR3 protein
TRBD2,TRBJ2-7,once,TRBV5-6,TGTGCCAGCAGGGGACTAGCGGGAGAACCCTCCTACGAGCAGTACTTC,CASRGLAGEPSYEQYF
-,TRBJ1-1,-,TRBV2,TGTGCCAGCAGTGGTCACCCAAGTAGAACTGAAGCTTTCTTT,CASSGHPSRTEAFF
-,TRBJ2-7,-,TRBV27,TGTGCCAGCAGTTCCTCTCTAGGGGCTGGCAACGAGCAGTACTTC,CASSSSLGAGNEQYF
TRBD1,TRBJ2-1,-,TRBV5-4,TGTGCCAGCAGCCGCGACAGGGAGTCTAGTATTGAGCAGTTCTTC,CASSRDRESSIEQFF
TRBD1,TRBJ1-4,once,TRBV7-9,TGTGCCAGCAGCTCCGGACAGGGGTTGGAAAAACTGTTTTTT,CASSSGQGLEKLFF
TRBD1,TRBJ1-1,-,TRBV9,TGTGCCAGCAGCGCCCACAGGGGAGACACTGAAGCTTTCTTT,CASSAHRGDTEAFF
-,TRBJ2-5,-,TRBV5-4,TGTGCCAGCAGCTATGATGTGGGGGCTGGAGAGACCCAGTACTTC,CASSYDVGAGETQYF
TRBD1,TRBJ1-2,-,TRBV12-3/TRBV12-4,TGTGCCAGCAGACAGGGGGCTAACTATGGCTACACCTTC,CASRQGANYGYTF
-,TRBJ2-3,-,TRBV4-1,TGCGCCAGCAGCCAAGACCCCGGACTCTCAGCGATCACAGATACGCAGTATTTT,CASSQDPGLSAITDTQYF
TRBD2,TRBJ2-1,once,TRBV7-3,TGTGCCAGCAGCTTAACCGGGGACTACAATCGCAATGAGCAGTTCTTC,CASSLTGDYNRNEQFF
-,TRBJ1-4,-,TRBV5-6,TGTGCCAGCAGCTTTATGGCAGGGTTGGGAAAACTGTTTTTT,CASSFMAGLGKLFF
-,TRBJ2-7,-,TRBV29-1,TGCAGCGTTAACGAAGGGGGGGGTTCCTACGAGCAGTACTTC,CSVNEGGGSYEQYF
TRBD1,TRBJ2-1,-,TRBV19,TGTGCCAGTAGTGAGACAGGGAGCTCCTACAATGAGCAGTTCTTC,CASSETGSSYNEQFF
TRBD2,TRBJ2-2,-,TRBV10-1,TGCGCCAGCAGTGACCCGGGAGGGTTCAACACCGGGGAGCTGTTTTTT,CASSDPGGFNTGELFF
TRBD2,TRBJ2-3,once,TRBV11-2,TGTGCCAGCAGCCCTCGGCGGGGGGGGTTTAGCACAGATACGCAGTATTTT,CASSPRRGGFSTDTQYF
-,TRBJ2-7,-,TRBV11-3,TGTGCCAGCAGCTTAACTTATTCCACCTACGAGCAGTACTTC,CASSLTYSTYEQYF
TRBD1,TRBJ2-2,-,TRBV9,TGTGCCAGCAGCGTAGAGGGACAGGCGACCGGGGAGCTGTTTTTT,CASSVEGQATGELFF
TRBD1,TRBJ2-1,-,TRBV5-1,TGCGCCAGCAGCCGCGCGGGACAGGCGGCCTACAATGAGCAGTTCTTC,CASSRAGQAAYNEQFF
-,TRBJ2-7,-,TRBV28,TGTGCCAGCCTAAGGACAGAGTCCTACGAGCAGTACTTC,CASLRTESYEQYF
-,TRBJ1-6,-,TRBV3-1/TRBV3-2,TGTGCCAGCAGCCAAGTTGGAGGGGATTCACCCCTCCACTTT,CASSQVGGDSPLHF
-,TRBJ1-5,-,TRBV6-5,TGTGCCAGCAGTTGGCAACAGGGTCCCAATCAGCCCCAGCATTTT,CASSWQQGPNQPQHF
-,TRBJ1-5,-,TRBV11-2,TGTGCCAGCAGCAAAGAGGTGGGGCGAAATCAGCCCCAGCATTTT,CASSKEVGRNQPQHF
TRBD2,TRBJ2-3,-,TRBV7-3,TGTGCCAGCAGCTTATTGGGCGGGAGAGGGACAGATACGCAGTATTTT,CASSLLGGRGTDTQYF
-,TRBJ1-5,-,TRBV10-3,TGTGCCATCAGTGAGGGTCAGTCGGGGGATCAGCCCCAGCATTTT,CAISEGQSGDQPQHF
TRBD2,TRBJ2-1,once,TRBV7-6,TGTGCCAGCAGCCAGACGGGAGGAATTAGTTCCTACAATGAGCAGTTCTTC,CASSQTGGISSYNEQFF
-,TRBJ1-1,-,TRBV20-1,TGCAGTGCTAGTCCAGGGGTGGGGGACACTGAAGCTTTCTTT,CSASPGVGDTEAFF
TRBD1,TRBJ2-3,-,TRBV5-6,TGTGCCAGCAGCCCGGACAGGAGCACAGATACGCAGTATTTT,CASSPDRSTDTQYF
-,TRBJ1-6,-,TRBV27,TGTGCCAGCAGTTCTTTGGTGGGGGCGAATTCACCCCTCCACTTT,CASSSLVGANSPLHF
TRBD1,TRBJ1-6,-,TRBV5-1,TGCGCCAGCAGCTTTGACGGGGGAAGGGGGCCTGACTCACCCCTCCACTTT,CASSFDGGRGPDSPLHF
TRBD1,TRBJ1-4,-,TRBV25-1,TGTGCCAGCAGTGAGCCGGGAAGGGCAGGGGGTAAACTGTTTTTT,CASSEPGRAGGKLFF
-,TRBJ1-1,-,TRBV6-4,TGTGCCAGCAGCTCGGACTCGGGGACTGAAGCTTTCTTT,CASSSDSGTEAFF
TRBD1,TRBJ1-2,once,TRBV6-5,TGTGCCAGCAAACAGGGGAGCGGCTACACCTTC,CASKQGSGYTF
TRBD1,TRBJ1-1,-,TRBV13,TGTGCCAGCAGCGGACAGGGTGGGTTAGGTGAAGCTTTCTTT,CASSGQGGLGEAFF
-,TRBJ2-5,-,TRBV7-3,TGTGCCAGCAGCGCGGGACCCTCGGGGGAGACCCAGTACTTC,CASSAGPSGETQYF
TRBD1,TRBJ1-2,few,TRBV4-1,TGCGCCAGCAGCCCCCCGACAGGGTGGAACGGCTACACCTTC,CASSPPTGWNGYTF
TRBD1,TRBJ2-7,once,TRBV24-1,TGTGCCACCAGTGATCGGGACAGTCTATACGAGCAGTACTTC,CATSDRDSLYEQYF
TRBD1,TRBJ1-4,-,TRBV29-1,TGCAGCGTTGGAGCAGGGGGAGTCAATGAAAAACTGTTTTTT,CSVGAGGVNEKLFF
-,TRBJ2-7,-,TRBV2,TGTGCCAGCAGTTACAGGGTCGACGAGCAGTACTTC,CASSYRVDEQYF
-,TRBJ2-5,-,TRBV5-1,TGCGCCAGCAGTTTGGACTGGAGTAATAGAGCCCAAGAGACCCAGTACTTC,CASSLDWSNRAQETQYF
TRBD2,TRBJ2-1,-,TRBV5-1,TGCGCCAGCAGCGAGACTAGCGGGGGGGCGGTGTTCTTC,CASSETSGGAVFF
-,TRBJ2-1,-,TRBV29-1,TGCAGCGTTGTAGCCTCCTACAATGAGCAGTTCTTC,CSVVASYNEQFF
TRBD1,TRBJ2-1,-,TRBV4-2,TGTGCCAGCAGCCAAGGACAGGGGGTAGTAGATGAGCAGTTCTTC,CASSQGQGVVDEQFF
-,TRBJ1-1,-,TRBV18,TGTGCCAGCTCACTTTCGACAGGGAACACTGAAGCTTTCTTT,CASSLSTGNTEAFF
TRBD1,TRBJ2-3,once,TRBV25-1,TGTGCCAGCAGTGAGGGGCACAGGGGGCGGAGAGATACGCAGTATTTT,CASSEGHRGRRDTQYF
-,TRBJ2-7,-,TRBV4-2,TGTGCCAGCAGCCGCAAAACGGAGGGGCGCTTAAGCTCCTACGAGCAGTACTTC,CASSRKTEGRLSSYEQYF
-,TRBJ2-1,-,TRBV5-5,TGTGCCAGCAGACGCACAGAGTATGAGCAGTTCTTC,CASRRTEYEQFF
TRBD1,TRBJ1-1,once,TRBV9,TGTGCCAGCAGCCCCGGGACAGGGCTCACTGAAGCTTTCTTT,CASSPGTGLTEAFF
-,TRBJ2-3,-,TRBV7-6,TGTGCCAGCAGCTTTTCCCAGTCCACAGATACGCAGTATTTT,CASSFSQSTDTQYF
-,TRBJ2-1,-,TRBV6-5,TGTGCCAGCAGCCCCTACAGGAGCTCCTACAATGAGCAGTTCTTC,CASSPYRSSYNEQFF
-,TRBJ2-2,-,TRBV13,TGTGCCAGCAATCACAGAACGAACACCGGGGAGCTGTTTTTT,CASNHRTNTGELFF
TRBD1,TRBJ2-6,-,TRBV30,TGTGCCTGGAGTGTAAGGACAGGGGTAATTGGGGCCAACGTCCTGACTTTC,CAWSVRTGVIGANVLTF
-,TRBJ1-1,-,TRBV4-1,TGCGCCAGCAGCCAAGATCTCCTGGGCGGAGGGAACACTGAAGCTTTCTTT,CASSQDLLGGGNTEAFF
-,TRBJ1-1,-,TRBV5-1,TGCGCCAGCAGCTTCACAGAGAACACTGAAGCTTTCTTT,CASSFTENTEAFF
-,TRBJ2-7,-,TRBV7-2,TGTGCCAGTCAACGGGTAATTTACTACGAGCAGTACTTC,CASQRVIYYEQYF
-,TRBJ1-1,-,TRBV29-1,TGCAGCGTCGCCCAGGGCACTGAAGCTTTCTTT,CSVAQGTEAFF
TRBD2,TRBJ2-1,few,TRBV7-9,TGTGCCAGTGGGCGGGGGAAACTCTACAATGAGCAGTTCTTC,CASGRGKLYNEQFF
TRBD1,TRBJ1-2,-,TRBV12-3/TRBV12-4,TGTGCCAGCACCTCGGACAGGGATGGCTACACCTTC,CASTSDRDGYTF